A single sample is the source of the 26 T cell receptor beta chains below, sequenced in a study of blood T cell repertoires in COVID-19. The repertoire was sequenced with immunoSEQ multiplex PCR; TCRdb's copy has only in-frame clones and lacks some. The table lists 180,000 or so clones, 80% to 90% of them singletons, with about 10% in the top ten. Sequencing was carried out using peripheral blood. Receptors originate from a human donor with active or convalescent COVID-19. The donor label of this sample is uncertain.

The chain combines TRBV12-3 or TRBV12-4 with TRBJ1-1; 8 bases are shared with TRBD1. Trimming cost V 4 bases and J 4 bases; bases outside gene matches: 2. This CDR3 spans 13 amino acids. CDR3 DNA: TGTGCCAGCAGTTCTCAGGGGGCCACTGAAGCTTTCTTT. Residues: CASSSQGATEAFF.

The chain joins TRBV19 to TRBJ2-6; 9 bases map to TRBD1. The CDR3 totals 18 residues. Trimming cost V 6 bases and J 4 bases; bases outside gene matches: 13. CDR1 and CDR2 from the germline V gene are LNHDA and SQIVND (reference sequence). The CDR3 reads CASRFLRDRESGANVLTF. CDR3 in DNA: TGTGCCAGTAGATTTCTGCGGGACAGGGAATCCGGGGCCAACGTCCTGACTTTC.

This clone was seen once. The J gene is TRBJ2-3, the V gene TRBV5-4; D uncertain. The V gene's germline CDR1 is SGHNT and CDR2 YYREEE (reference sequence). The CDR3 has 12 amino acids. The V gene lost 4 bases and the J gene lost 1 base, with 4 bases spanning the gap. The CDR3 region has the DNA TGTGCCAGCAGCCATCGCACAGATACGCAGTATTTT. Translation: CASSHRTDTQYF.

The table lists this clone with a count of one. The chain is built from TRBV27 and TRBJ1-6; 7 nucleotides align to TRBD1. The germline gives CDR1 MNHEY, CDR2 SMNVEV (reference sequence). The CDR3 is 14 amino acids. Trimming at V came to 8 bases and at J to 8 bases, leaving 9 bases not matched to a gene. CDR3 DNA: TGTGCCAGCTGCCGAGGAGACAGGGATTCACCCCTCCACTTT. The encoded protein is CASCRGDRDSPLHF.

This clone was seen more than once but under ten times. This rearrangement joins TRBV7-2 to TRBJ2-1, with D possibly matching TRBD2 (7 bases). The germline CDR1 and CDR2 sequences are SGHTA and FQGNSA. CDR3 length: 15 residues. Trimming took off 8 bases at V and 7 bases at J, with 21 bases between the two ends. The CDR3 coding sequence is TGTGCCAGCCGTGCGCGGGGGCCGACGGGGAATGAGCAGTTCTTC. Encoded protein: CASRARGPTGNEQFF. Combining the CDR3 with reference TRBV7-2 and TRBJ2-1 gives the whole variable domain GAGVSQSPSNKVTEKGKDVELRCDPISGHTALYWYRQSLGQGLEFLIYFQGNSAPDKSGLPSDRFSAERTGGSVSTLTIQRTQQEDSAVYLCASRARGPTGNEQFFGPGTRLTVL.

V gene TRBV27 combines with J gene TRBJ2-1; the match to TRBD2 covers 13 bases. V lost 4 bases and J lost 1; bases outside the gene matches: 13. This CDR3 is built from 20 residues. Germline loops: CDR1 MNHEY, CDR2 SMNVEV (reference sequence). CDR3 nucleotide sequence: TGTGCCAGCAGTTGGTTAGGGGCGTGGACTAGCGGGAGTTCCTACAATGAGCAGTTCTTC. Its protein product is CASSWLGAWTSGSSYNEQFF.

The CDR3 DNA is TGTGCCAGCAGCTCAGGGGACCAGAACACTGAAGCTTTCTTT. It codes for CASSSGDQNTEAFF. This rearrangement joins TRBV5-4 to TRBJ1-1, with D tentatively TRBD1 (6 bases). The CDR3 is 14 amino acids. V was pared by 3 bases and J by 1 base, with 10 bases between. Looked up from germline, CDR1 is SGHNT and CDR2 is YYREEE (reference sequence).

This clone appeared a single time. This rearrangement joins TRBV5-1 to TRBJ2-1, with D unclear. The V gene's germline CDR1 is SGHRS and CDR2 YFSETQ. V lost 0 bases and J lost 4, with 5 bases in between. CDR3 size: 13 residues. Here the CDR3 reads CASSLVRYNEQFF. The CDR3 DNA reads TGCGCCAGCAGCTTGGTACGGTACAATGAGCAGTTCTTC.

The chain has TRBV3-1 (or the pseudogene TRBV3-2) and TRBJ1-2; D is ambiguous. V lost 11 bases, J lost 6 bases, and 19 bases lay in between. Germline V CDR1 and CDR2: LGHDT, YNNKEL (reference sequence). The CDR3 covers 13 residues. Written as DNA, the CDR3 is TGTGCCTCGTCCTTGAGAGAACGGGATGGCTACACCTTC. As protein: CASSLRERDGYTF.

V usage is TRBV18 and J usage is TRBJ2-7; 11 bases are a match to TRBD1. The CDR3 loop spans 18 amino acids. Germline assignment: CDR1 KGHSH and CDR2 LQKENI. V trimming: 2 bases; J trimming: 6 bases; junction bases outside the gene matches: 15. CDR3 residues: CASSPGTGGSVASIEQYF. The CDR3 nucleotides are TGTGCCAGCTCACCAGGGACAGGGGGATCCGTGGCTTCTATCGAGCAGTACTTC.

This clone was observed once. The V call is TRBV25-1, the J call TRBJ1-5, with D possibly matching TRBD1 (6 bases). There are 15 residues in the CDR3. V was pared by 2 bases and J by 1 base, with 9 bases between. Germline V CDR1 and CDR2: MGHDK, SYGVNS. The CDR3 protein is CASSEQGLSNQPQHF. CDR3 DNA: TGTGCCAGCAGTGAACAGGGGCTGAGCAATCAGCCCCAGCATTTT. Combining the CDR3 with reference TRBV25-1 and TRBJ1-5 gives the whole variable domain EADIYQTPRYLVIGTGKKITLECSQTMGHDKMYWYQQDPGMELHLIHYSYGVNSTEKGDLSSESTVSRIRTEHFPLTLESARPSHTSQYLCASSEQGLSNQPQHFGDGTRLSIL.

J is TRBJ2-3 and V is TRBV5-1; 14 bases align to TRBD2. This CDR3 comprises 17 residues. With V trimmed by 3 bases and J by 2 bases, 5 bases remained unmatched. CDR1 and CDR2 from the germline V gene are SGHRS and YFSETQ. CDR3 residues: CASSWMTSGGATDTQYF. CDR3 in DNA: TGCGCCAGCAGCTGGATGACTAGCGGGGGGGCCACAGATACGCAGTATTTT.

J is TRBJ2-2 and V is TRBV14; 7 bases fit TRBD1. V shed 4 bases and J 7 bases; nucleotides not matched to a gene: 12. The germline CDR1 and CDR2 sequences are SGHDN and FVKESK. This CDR3 has 16 residues. The CDR3 DNA follows: TGTGCCAGCAGCCTCCTATTAGGGGGCAACGGCGGGGAGCTGTTTTTT. It is translated as CASSLLLGGNGGELFF.

This clone is a singleton in its sample. This sequence joins TRBV11-2 and TRBJ2-7; 8 bases map to TRBD2. In germline, CDR1 is SGHAT, CDR2 FQNNGV. The CDR3 extends over 13 amino acids. V trimming: 5 bases; J trimming: 5 bases; junction bases outside the gene matches: 5. CDR3 protein: CASSLGTSHEQYF. For the CDR3, the DNA is TGTGCCAGCAGCCTCGGGACTAGTCACGAGCAGTACTTC.

V usage is TRBV2 and J usage is TRBJ2-7; tentatively, D is TRBD1 (6 bases). The CDR3 consists of 12 residues. Trimming removed 6 bases at V and 0 bases at J, with 6 bases between. The germline gives CDR1 SNHLY, CDR2 FYNNEI. CDR3: CASRDSSYEQYF. The CDR3 nucleotides are TGTGCCAGCAGGGACAGCTCCTACGAGCAGTACTTC.

The chain is built from TRBV24-1 and TRBJ2-1, with 10 positions matching TRBD2. Germline-derived CDR1 and CDR2 are KGHDR and SFDVKD. The CDR3 has 20 amino acids. V shed 7 bases, J shed 3 bases, and the junction held 20 bases outside the gene matches. The CDR3: CATSQEISGRALKLYNEQFF. The CDR3 coding sequence is TGTGCCACCAGCCAGGAAATCAGCGGGAGGGCCTTGAAGCTCTACAATGAGCAGTTCTTC.

A single count supports this clone. The chain recombines TRBV5-1 with TRBJ2-2; 9 positions match TRBD1. The V segment lost 7 bases and the J segment 5 bases; nucleotides outside the gene matches: 9. CDR1 is SGHRS, CDR2 YFSETQ, per germline. The CDR3 sequence is 15 residues long. The CDR3 bases are TGCGCCAGCGTACTTGGGACAGGGATGACCGGGGAGCTGTTTTTT. Translated: CASVLGTGMTGELFF.

The V and J genes are TRBV5-1 and TRBJ1-3; possible D gene TRBD1, 6 bases. Germline assignment: CDR1 SGHRS and CDR2 YFSETQ. Trimming pared 0 bases from V and 4 bases from J, leaving 8 bases between. The length of the CDR3 is 14 residues. CDR3 amino acids: CASSLDRAGNTIYF. CDR3 sequence (DNA): TGCGCCAGCAGCTTGGACAGGGCGGGAAACACCATATATTTT.

The V gene is TRBV6-5, the J gene TRBJ2-7; D is perhaps TRBD2 (5 bases). The CDR3 is 15 amino acids. The V end was cut by 6 bases, the J end by 4 bases, with 19 bases between. Germline V gene lookup returns CDR1 MNHEY and CDR2 SVGAGI. CDR3 protein: CASRGWAGDGYEQYF. CDR3 sequence (DNA): TGTGCCAGCAGGGGGTGGGCCGGGGATGGATACGAGCAGTACTTC.

The chain joins TRBV7-9 to TRBJ2-3; perhaps TRBD1 as D (6 bases). Trimming took off 4 bases at V and 11 bases at J, with 16 bases between the two ends. Germline V gives CDR1 SEHNR, CDR2 FQNEAQ (reference sequence). The CDR3 loop spans 13 amino acids. For the CDR3, the DNA is TGTGCCAGCAGCTCTCAGATGGGCAGGGGGCAGTATTTT. Its protein product is CASSSQMGRGQYF.

CDR3 in DNA: TGTGCCAGCAGTTTACAGGGAGGGTTTAATGAGCAGTTCTTC. Protein product: CASSLQGGFNEQFF. The chain employs TRBV28 and TRBJ2-1; TRBD2 matches at 7 bases. V lost 2 bases to trimming and J lost 7 bases; unmatched junction nucleotides: 5. The length of the CDR3 is 14 residues. Germline V gene sequence: CDR1 MDHEN, CDR2 SYDVKM.

This chain links TRBV4-3 with TRBJ1-2, with 9 positions matching TRBD1. V was clipped by 2 bases and J by 3 bases; unmatched bases: 4. CDR3 length: 15 residues. From germline, CDR1 is LGHNA and CDR2 YSLEER. This CDR3 is CASSQTGGLYYGYTF. In DNA, the CDR3 is TGCGCCAGCAGCCAAACAGGGGGCTTATACTATGGCTACACCTTC.

The rearrangement uses TRBV11-2 and TRBJ2-1; TRBD2 matches 8 bases. Per germline, CDR1 SGHAT and CDR2 FQNNGV. With 5 bases clipped from V and 6 bases from J, the junction kept 15 bases outside the gene matches. The CDR3 is made up of 17 amino acids. The CDR3 here is CASSPPLLAELFNEQFF. In DNA, the CDR3 is TGTGCCAGCAGCCCCCCCCTACTAGCGGAACTATTCAATGAGCAGTTCTTC.

The gene calls are TRBV27 and TRBJ2-3; TRBD2 matches 12 bases. With 2 bases clipped from V and 2 bases from J, the junction kept 5 bases outside the gene matches. Germline lookup yields CDR1 MNHEY and CDR2 SMNVEV (reference sequence). This CDR3 has 17 amino acids. The CDR3 here is CASSLGLAGGYTDTQYF. The CDR3 bases are TGTGCCAGCAGTTTAGGTCTAGCGGGGGGGTACACAGATACGCAGTATTTT.

This chain links TRBV20-1 with TRBJ1-2, with D hard to call. Germline V gene lookup returns CDR1 DFQATT and CDR2 SNEGSKA (reference sequence). This CDR3 contains 11 residues. Trimming left V 6 bases short and J 8 bases short, with 13 bases between. CDR3 amino acids: CSAPPEKGYTF. The DNA for the CDR3 is TGCAGTGCCCCACCCGAGAAAGGCTACACCTTC.

This chain uses TRBV27 with TRBJ2-7; 9 nucleotides match TRBD2. The CDR3 runs 16 residues. V was clipped by 8 bases and J by 2 bases; unmatched bases: 13. Germline CDR1 MNHEY, CDR2 SMNVEV (reference sequence). The CDR3 sequence: CASRIAGDRAAYEQYF. The CDR3 coding sequence is TGTGCCAGCCGGATAGCGGGAGACAGGGCCGCCTACGAGCAGTACTTC.